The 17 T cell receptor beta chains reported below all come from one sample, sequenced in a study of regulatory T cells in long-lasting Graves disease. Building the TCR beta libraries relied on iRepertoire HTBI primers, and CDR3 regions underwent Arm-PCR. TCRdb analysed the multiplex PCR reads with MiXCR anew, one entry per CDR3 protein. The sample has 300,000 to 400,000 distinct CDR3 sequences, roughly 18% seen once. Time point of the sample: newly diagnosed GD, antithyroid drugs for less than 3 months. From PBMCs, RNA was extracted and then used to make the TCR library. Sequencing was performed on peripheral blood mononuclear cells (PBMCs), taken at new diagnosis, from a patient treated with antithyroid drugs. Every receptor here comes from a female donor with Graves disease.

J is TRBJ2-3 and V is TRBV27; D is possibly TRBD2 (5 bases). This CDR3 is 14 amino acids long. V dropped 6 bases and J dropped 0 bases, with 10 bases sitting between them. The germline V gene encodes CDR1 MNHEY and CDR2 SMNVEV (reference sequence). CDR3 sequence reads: CASSERESTDTQYF. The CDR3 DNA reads TGTGCCAGCAGCGAGAGGGAGAGCACAGATACGCAGTATTTT.

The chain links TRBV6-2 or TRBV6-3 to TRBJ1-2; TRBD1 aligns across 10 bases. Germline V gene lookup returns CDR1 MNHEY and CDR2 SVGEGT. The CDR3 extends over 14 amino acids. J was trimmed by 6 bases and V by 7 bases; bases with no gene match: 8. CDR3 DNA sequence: TGTGCCAGCATATCACGGACAGGGGGTCATGGCTACACCTTC. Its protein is CASISRTGGHGYTF.

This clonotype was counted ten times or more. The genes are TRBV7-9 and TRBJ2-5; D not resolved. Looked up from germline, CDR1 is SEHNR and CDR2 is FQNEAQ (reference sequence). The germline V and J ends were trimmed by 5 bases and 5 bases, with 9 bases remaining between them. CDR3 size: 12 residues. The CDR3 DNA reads TGTGCCAGCAGCCTACTCCCGGAGACCCAGTACTTC. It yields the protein CASSLLPETQYF. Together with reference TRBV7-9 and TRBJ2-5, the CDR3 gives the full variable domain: DTGVSQNPRHKITKRGQNVTFRCDPISEHNRLYWYRQTLGQGPEFLTYFQNEAQLEKSRLLSDRFSAERPKGSFSTLEIQRTEQGDSAMYLCASSLLPETQYFGPGTRLLVL.

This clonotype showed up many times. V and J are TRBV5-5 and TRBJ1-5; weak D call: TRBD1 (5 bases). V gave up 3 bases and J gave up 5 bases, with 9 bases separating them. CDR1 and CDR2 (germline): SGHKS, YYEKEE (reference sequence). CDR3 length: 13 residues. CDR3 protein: CASSSGGYQPQHF. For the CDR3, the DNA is TGTGCCAGCAGCTCCGGGGGGTATCAGCCCCAGCATTTT.

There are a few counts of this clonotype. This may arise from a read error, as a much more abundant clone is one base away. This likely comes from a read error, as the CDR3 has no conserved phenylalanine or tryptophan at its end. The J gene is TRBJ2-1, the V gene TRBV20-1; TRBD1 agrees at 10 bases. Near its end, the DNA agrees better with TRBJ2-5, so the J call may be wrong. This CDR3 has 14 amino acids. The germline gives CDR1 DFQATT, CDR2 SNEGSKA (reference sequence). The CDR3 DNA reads TGCAGTGTTAAGACAGGGGGCTTTGGGGAGACCCAGTACCTC. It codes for CSVKTGGFGETQYL.

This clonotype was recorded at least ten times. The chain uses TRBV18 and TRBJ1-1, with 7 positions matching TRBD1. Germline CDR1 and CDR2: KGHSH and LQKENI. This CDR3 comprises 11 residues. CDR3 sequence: CANRGNTEAFF. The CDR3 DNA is TGTGCAAACAGGGGGAACACTGAAGCTTTCTTT.

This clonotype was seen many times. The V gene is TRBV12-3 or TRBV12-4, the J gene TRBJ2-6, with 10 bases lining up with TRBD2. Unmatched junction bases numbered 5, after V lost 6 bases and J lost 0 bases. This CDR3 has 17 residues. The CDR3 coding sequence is TGTGCCAGCAGCAGCGGGAGGGCCTTCTCTGGGGCCAACGTCCTGACTTTC. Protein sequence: CASSSGRAFSGANVLTF.

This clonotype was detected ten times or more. CDR3: CASSQGETQYF. In nucleotides, the CDR3 is TGTGCCAGCAGCCAGGGAGAGACCCAGTACTTC. The chain combines TRBV3-1 with TRBJ2-5; no firm D call. Germline lookup yields CDR1 LGHDT and CDR2 YNNKEL (reference sequence). The CDR3 covers 11 residues. The V and J ends lost 3 bases and 4 bases respectively, with 3 bases between them.

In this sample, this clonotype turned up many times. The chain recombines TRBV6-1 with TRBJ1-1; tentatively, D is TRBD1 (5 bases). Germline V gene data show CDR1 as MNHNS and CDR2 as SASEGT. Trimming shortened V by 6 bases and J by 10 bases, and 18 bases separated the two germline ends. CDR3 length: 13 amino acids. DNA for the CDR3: TGTGCCAGCAGCCCAGACCAGGGCCGAGGAGCTTTCTTT. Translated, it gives CASSPDQGRGAFF.

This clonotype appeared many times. The CDR3 nucleotides are TGTGCCAGCAGTTCCTCCACCTCAAGGGGCCATTCGTACGAGCAGTACTTC. It translates to CASSSSTSRGHSYEQYF. V and J are TRBV27 and TRBJ2-7, with D perhaps matching TRBD1 (5 bases). The germline CDR1 and CDR2 sequences are MNHEY and SMNVEV (reference sequence). CDR3 length equals 17 residues. Trimming stripped 4 bases from V and 4 bases from J, with 23 bases between.

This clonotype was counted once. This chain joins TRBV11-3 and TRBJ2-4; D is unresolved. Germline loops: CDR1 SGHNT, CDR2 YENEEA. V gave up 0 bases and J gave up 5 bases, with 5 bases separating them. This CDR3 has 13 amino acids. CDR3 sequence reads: CASSLESENIQYF. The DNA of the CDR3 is TGTGCCAGCAGCTTAGAGTCCGAAAACATTCAGTACTTC.

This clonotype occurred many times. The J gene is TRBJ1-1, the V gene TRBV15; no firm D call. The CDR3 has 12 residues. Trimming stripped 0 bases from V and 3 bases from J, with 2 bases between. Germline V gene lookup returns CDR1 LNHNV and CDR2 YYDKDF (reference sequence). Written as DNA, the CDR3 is TGTGCCACCAGCAGAGATGACACTGAAGCTTTCTTT. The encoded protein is CATSRDDTEAFF.

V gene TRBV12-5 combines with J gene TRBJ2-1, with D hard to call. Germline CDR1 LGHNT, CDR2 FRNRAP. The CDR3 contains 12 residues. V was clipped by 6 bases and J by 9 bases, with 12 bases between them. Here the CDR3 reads CASGSWGFEQFF. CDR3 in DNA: TGTGCTAGTGGCTCTTGGGGTTTTGAGCAGTTCTTC.

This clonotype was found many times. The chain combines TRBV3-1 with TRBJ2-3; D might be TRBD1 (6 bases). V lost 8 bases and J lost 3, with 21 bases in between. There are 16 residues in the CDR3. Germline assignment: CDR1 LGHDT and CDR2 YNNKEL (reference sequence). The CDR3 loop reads CASGILGGDRTDTQYF. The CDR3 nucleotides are TGTGCCAGCGGGATCCTAGGGGGTGACAGGACAGATACGCAGTATTTT.

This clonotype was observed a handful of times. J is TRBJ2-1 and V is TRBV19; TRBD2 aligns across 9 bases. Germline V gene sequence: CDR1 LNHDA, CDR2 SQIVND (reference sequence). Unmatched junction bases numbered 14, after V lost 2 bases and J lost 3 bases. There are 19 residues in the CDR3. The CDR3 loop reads CASSILGGGSGSFYNEQFF. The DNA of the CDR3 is TGTGCCAGTAGTATACTGGGAGGAGGTAGCGGGAGTTTCTACAATGAGCAGTTCTTC.

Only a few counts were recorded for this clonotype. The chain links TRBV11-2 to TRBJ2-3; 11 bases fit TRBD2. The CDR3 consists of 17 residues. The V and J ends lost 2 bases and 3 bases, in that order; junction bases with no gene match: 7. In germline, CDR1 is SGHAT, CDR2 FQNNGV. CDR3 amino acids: CASSLTGTSGLTDTQYF. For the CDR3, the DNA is TGTGCCAGCAGCTTAACCGGGACTAGCGGCCTAACAGATACGCAGTATTTT.

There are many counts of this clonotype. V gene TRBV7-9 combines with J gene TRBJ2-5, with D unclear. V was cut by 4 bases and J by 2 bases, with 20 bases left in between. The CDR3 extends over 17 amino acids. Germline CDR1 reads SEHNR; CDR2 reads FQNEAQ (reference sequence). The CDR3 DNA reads TGTGCCAGCAGCTCCGCCCCGCTTTTTCGGGCGCAAGAGACCCAGTACTTC. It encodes CASSSAPLFRAQETQYF.